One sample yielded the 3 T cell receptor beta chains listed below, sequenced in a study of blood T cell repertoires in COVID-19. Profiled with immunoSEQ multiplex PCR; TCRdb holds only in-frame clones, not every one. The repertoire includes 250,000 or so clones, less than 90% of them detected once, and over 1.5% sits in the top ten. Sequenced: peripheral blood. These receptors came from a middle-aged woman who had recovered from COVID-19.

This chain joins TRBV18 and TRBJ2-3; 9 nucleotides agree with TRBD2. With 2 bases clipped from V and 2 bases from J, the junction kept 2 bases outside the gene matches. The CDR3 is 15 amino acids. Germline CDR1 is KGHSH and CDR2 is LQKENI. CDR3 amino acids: CASSPRTSVTDTQYF. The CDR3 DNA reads TGTGCCAGCTCACCAAGGACTAGCGTCACAGATACGCAGTATTTT.

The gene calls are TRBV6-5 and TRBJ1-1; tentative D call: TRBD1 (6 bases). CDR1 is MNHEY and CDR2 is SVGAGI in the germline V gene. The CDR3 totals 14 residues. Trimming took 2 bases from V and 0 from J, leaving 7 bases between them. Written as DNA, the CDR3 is TGTGCCAGCAGTTACGGGACAATGAACACTGAAGCTTTCTTT. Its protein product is CASSYGTMNTEAFF.

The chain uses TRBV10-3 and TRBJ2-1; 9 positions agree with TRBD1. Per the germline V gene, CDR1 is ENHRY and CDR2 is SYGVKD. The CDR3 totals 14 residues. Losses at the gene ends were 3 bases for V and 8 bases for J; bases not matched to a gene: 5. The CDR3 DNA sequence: TGTGCCATCAGTGACCCTAGGACAGGGGATGAGCAGTTCTTC. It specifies CAISDPRTGDEQFF.